These 31 T cell receptor beta chains were all obtained from the same sample, sequenced in a study of blood T cell repertoires in COVID-19 (dated by TCRdb to 2020 to 2022). Libraries were prepared through the immunoSEQ multiplex PCR assay. The table comes from immuneACCESS by way of TCRdb, which keeps in-frame sequences with V and J called. Part of the clones is missing from these tables; in studies checked, under half for an unresolved V gene and the rest for unknown reasons. The sample profile shows roughly 170,000 clones; roughly four fifths of them were found once. Of the sample, roughly 8% is held by the ten largest clones. The sample comprised peripheral blood. The receptors were sampled from a man aged 35 to 55 who had recovered from COVID-19.

This chain links TRBV12-3 or TRBV12-4 with TRBJ1-4; no firm D call. V was trimmed by 7 bases and J by 4 bases, leaving 10 bases between them. The CDR3 is 13 residues long. This CDR3 is CASTPSSNEKLFF. CDR3 nucleotides: TGTGCCAGCACCCCCTCCAGTAATGAAAAACTGTTTTTT.

The V gene is TRBV5-1, the J gene TRBJ1-1; possible D gene TRBD1, 6 bases. The V gene lost 5 bases and the J gene lost 3 bases, with 11 bases spanning the gap. The germline V gene has CDR1 SGHRS and CDR2 YFSETQ. This CDR3 has 13 amino acids. The CDR3 spells CASRHRADTEAFF. CDR3 DNA sequence: TGCGCCAGCAGACACAGGGCGGACACTGAAGCTTTCTTT.

The CDR3 reads CSAEIAGGGDTQYF. The DNA for the CDR3 is TGCAGCGCCGAAATAGCGGGGGGAGGGGATACGCAGTATTTT. The chain recombines TRBV29-1 with TRBJ2-3; TRBD2 agrees at 10 bases. Germline lookup yields CDR1 SQVTM and CDR2 ANQGSEA. CDR3 length equals 14 residues. V lost 7 bases and J lost 6; bases outside the gene matches: 10.

The chain carries TRBV5-6 and TRBJ1-3; TRBD1 aligns across 11 bases. Germline CDR1 is SGHDT and CDR2 is YYEEEE. Trimming took 3 bases from V and 0 from J; bases not matched to a gene: 2. This CDR3 comprises 16 residues. CDR3 bases: TGTGCCAGCAGCTCCGGGACAGGGGGCTCTGGAAACACCATATATTTT. Translation: CASSSGTGGSGNTIYF.

The chain carries TRBV7-2 and TRBJ2-3; no clear D gene. CDR3 length equals 12 residues. Germline V CDR1 and CDR2: SGHTA, FQGNSA. The V end was cut by 5 bases, the J end by 0 bases, with 3 bases between. The chain's CDR3 is CASSVSTDTQYF. In nucleotides, the CDR3 is TGTGCCAGCAGCGTAAGCACAGATACGCAGTATTTT.

The chain links TRBV27 to TRBJ2-7, with 10 bases that match TRBD2. Unmatched junction bases numbered 3, after V lost 3 bases and J lost 4 bases. Germline V gene data show CDR1 as MNHEY and CDR2 as SMNVEV (reference sequence). The CDR3 runs 14 residues. This chain's CDR3 is CASSFGLADYEQYF. CDR3 DNA: TGTGCCAGCAGTTTTGGACTAGCGGATTACGAGCAGTACTTC.

The rearrangement links TRBV6-5 to TRBJ2-7; possibly TRBD2 for D (5 bases). V shed 2 bases and J shed 0 bases, with 14 bases lying between them. The CDR3 spans 16 residues. CDR1 and CDR2 from the germline V gene are MNHEY and SVGAGI. CDR3 loop: CASSYGGSTVSYEQYF. CDR3 in DNA: TGTGCCAGCAGTTACGGAGGATCAACAGTCTCCTACGAGCAGTACTTC.

This sequence joins TRBV5-4 and TRBJ2-1; D uncertain. CDR3 length: 11 amino acids. Germline V gene sequence: CDR1 SGHNT, CDR2 YYREEE (reference sequence). V was shortened by 3 bases and J by 5 bases, with 3 bases between the two germline ends. The CDR3 DNA reads as TGTGCCAGCAGCTCAAACAATGAGCAGTTCTTC. This gives the protein CASSSNNEQFF.

This clone was picked up one time. The J gene is TRBJ2-1, the V gene TRBV6-2 or TRBV6-3; 8 bases map to TRBD2. The germline CDR1 and CDR2 sequences are MNHEY and SVGEGT. Trimming took 4 bases from V and 7 from J; bases not matched to a gene: 9. The CDR3 totals 15 residues. CDR3 DNA: TGTGCCAGCAGTTCTGCGGGCGGGGGGCTTAATGAGCAGTTCTTC. As protein: CASSSAGGGLNEQFF.

V gene TRBV6-2 or TRBV6-3 combines with J gene TRBJ2-3; 7 bases are shared with TRBD2. There are 16 residues in the CDR3. The V gene's germline CDR1 is MNHEY and CDR2 SVGEGT. After removal of 4 bases from V and 0 bases from J, the junction contained 7 bases not matched to a gene. The DNA of the CDR3 is TGTGCCAGCAGTTCCCCGACTAGCCATAGCACAGATACGCAGTATTTT. The encoded protein is CASSSPTSHSTDTQYF.

The chain recombines TRBV6-5 with TRBJ1-4; D is unresolved. Germline values: CDR1 MNHEY, CDR2 SVGAGI. Trimming took off 10 bases at V and 6 bases at J, with 9 bases between the two ends. This CDR3 is 11 amino acids long. CDR3 amino acids: CATSQDEKLFF. DNA for the CDR3: TGTGCCACCTCGCAGGATGAAAAACTGTTTTTT.

This sequence joins TRBV4-3 and TRBJ1-2, with D uncertain. The germline V gene encodes CDR1 LGHNA and CDR2 YSLEER. Trimming removed 3 bases from V and 1 base from J, with 9 bases in between. CDR3 length: 14 amino acids. This CDR3 is CASSHTGSNYGYTF. DNA for the CDR3: TGCGCCAGCAGCCACACCGGGAGTAACTATGGCTACACCTTC.

The V call is TRBV14, the J call TRBJ2-5, with 12 bases aligning to TRBD2. This CDR3 has 16 residues. Trimming took 2 bases from V and 2 from J; bases not matched to a gene: 3. The V gene's germline CDR1 is SGHDN and CDR2 FVKESK. CDR3 region: CASSQLAGGEQETQYF. The CDR3 DNA reads TGTGCCAGCAGCCAACTAGCGGGGGGGGAACAAGAGACCCAGTACTTC.

This rearrangement joins TRBV5-6 to TRBJ1-2, with 8 bases identical to TRBD1. Germline lookup yields CDR1 SGHDT and CDR2 YYEEEE. V was pared by 5 bases and J by 6 bases, with 6 bases of the junction left unmatched. This CDR3 comprises 13 residues. CDR3 nucleotide sequence: TGTGCCAGCAGGCTACAGGGGGTGAATGGCTACACCTTC. Amino acids: CASRLQGVNGYTF.

V gene TRBV7-2 combines with J gene TRBJ1-6; D is possibly TRBD1 (5 bases). This CDR3 is 19 amino acids long. Trimming shortened V by 5 bases and J by 0 bases, and 20 bases separated the two germline ends. Germline CDR1 is SGHTA and CDR2 is FQGNSA. The CDR3 loop is CASSQTFGGLSSYNSPLHF. DNA of the CDR3: TGTGCCAGCAGCCAGACCTTCGGGGGACTTAGCTCCTATAATTCACCCCTCCACTTT.

V is TRBV11-3 and J is TRBJ2-5, with D perhaps TRBD2 (7 bases). CDR1 is SGHNT and CDR2 is YENEEA in the germline V gene. The CDR3 contains 16 residues. Trimming stripped 0 bases from V and 1 base from J, with 12 bases between. The CDR3 loop reads CASSLELGGAQETQYF. The CDR3 region has the DNA TGTGCCAGCAGCTTAGAACTTGGGGGGGCCCAAGAGACCCAGTACTTC. Full variable domain (outside the CDR3, taken from reference TRBV11-3 and TRBJ2-5): EAGVVQSPRYKIIEKKQPVAFWCNPISGHNTLYWYLQNLGQGPELLIRYENEEAVDDSQLPKDRFSAERLKGVDSTLKIQPAELGDSAVYLCASSLELGGAQETQYFGPGTRLLVL.

The chain joins TRBV27 to TRBJ2-7; D is unclear. This CDR3 region has 14 residues. The germline gives CDR1 MNHEY, CDR2 SMNVEV (reference sequence). Trimming shortened V by 0 bases and J by 0 bases, and 6 bases separated the two germline ends. CDR3 loop: CASSLSILSYEQYF. The CDR3 DNA reads TGTGCCAGCAGTTTATCTATTCTCTCCTACGAGCAGTACTTC.

This clone was picked up a small number of times. The V call is TRBV9, the J call TRBJ1-6; D may be TRBD1 (6 bases). This CDR3 spans 13 amino acids. Germline CDR1 and CDR2: SGDLS and YYNGEE. V shed 2 bases and J shed 10 bases, with 10 bases lying between them. CDR3 nucleotide sequence: TGTGCCAGCAGCGTGGGGGGGCTGTCACCCCTCCACTTT. Protein: CASSVGGLSPLHF. The variable domain in full, with the rest retrieved from reference TRBV9 and TRBJ1-6, is DSGVTQTPKHLITATGQRVTLRCSPRSGDLSVYWYQQSLDQGLQFLIQYYNGEERAKGNILERFSAQQFPDLHSELNLSSLELGDSALYFCASSVGGLSPLHFGNGTRLTVT.

This chain joins TRBV30 and TRBJ1-2; TRBD1 aligns across 8 bases. Trimming removed 3 bases from V and 7 bases from J; junction bases left unmatched: 10. The CDR3 runs 14 residues. Germline V CDR1 and CDR2: GTSNPN, SVGIG (reference sequence). CDR3: CAWSRLTGEGGYTF. CDR3 sequence (DNA): TGTGCCTGGAGCCGATTGACAGGGGAAGGTGGCTACACCTTC.

This clone was counted only a few times. The chain carries TRBV29-1 and TRBJ2-1, with 9 bases identical to TRBD1. This CDR3 is built from 14 residues. Germline V gene sequence: CDR1 SQVTM, CDR2 ANQGSEA. Germline trimming cut 6 bases from V and 0 bases from J; bases unmatched to any gene: 3. The CDR3 DNA sequence: TGCAGCGTGGGACAGGGAAGCTCCTACAATGAGCAGTTCTTC. This sequence encodes CSVGQGSSYNEQFF.

V is TRBV9 and J is TRBJ1-2, with 9 bases lining up with TRBD1. Germline values: CDR1 SGDLS, CDR2 YYNGEE. J lost 4 bases, V lost 4 bases, and 8 bases had no gene match. This CDR3 has 15 residues. The CDR3 loop reads CASSPIQGASYGYTF. The CDR3 nucleotides are TGTGCCAGCAGCCCGATACAGGGGGCCAGCTATGGCTACACCTTC.

The V and J genes are TRBV3-1 (or the pseudogene TRBV3-2) and TRBJ2-3; TRBD1 aligns across 7 bases. The CDR3 length is 18 residues. Germline values: CDR1 LGHDT, CDR2 YNNKEL (reference sequence). V shed 3 bases, J shed 0 bases, and the junction held 12 bases outside the gene matches. The CDR3 DNA sequence: TGTGCCAGCAGCCAGTTCCCCCCGACAGGGTTGAGCACAGATACGCAGTATTTT. Its translation: CASSQFPPTGLSTDTQYF.

V and J are TRBV3-1 (or the pseudogene TRBV3-2) and TRBJ1-2, with D unresolved. The CDR3 runs 14 residues. Per the germline V gene, CDR1 is LGHDT and CDR2 is YNNKEL (reference sequence). Trimming took 1 base from V and 7 from J, leaving 13 bases between them. The CDR3 is CASSQGPQAGGYTF. DNA for the CDR3: TGTGCCAGCAGCCAAGGTCCTCAGGCGGGTGGCTACACCTTC.

This sequence joins TRBV7-2 and TRBJ2-5; D possibly corresponds to TRBD2 (6 bases). V dropped 5 bases and J dropped 5 bases, with 12 bases sitting between them. The CDR3 has 13 amino acids. CDR1 SGHTA and CDR2 FQGNSA come from the germline V gene. CDR3 protein: CASSATSLETQYF. In DNA form, the CDR3 reads TGTGCCAGCAGCGCGACTAGTTTGGAGACCCAGTACTTC.

This clone was observed a single time. The V and J genes are TRBV18 and TRBJ2-2; no reliable D call. This CDR3 region has 12 residues. Trimming shortened V by 3 bases and J by 3 bases, and 2 bases separated the two germline ends. CDR1 and CDR2 (germline): KGHSH, LQKENI. The CDR3 spells CASSPDTGELFF. DNA of the CDR3: TGTGCCAGCTCACCCGACACCGGGGAGCTGTTTTTT.

The V call is TRBV20-1, the J call TRBJ2-4, with 11 bases matching TRBD2. The V gene's germline CDR1 is DFQATT and CDR2 SNEGSKA (reference sequence). J lost 6 bases, V lost 3 bases, and 1 base had no gene match. The CDR3 length is 13 residues. The CDR3 bases are TGCAGTGCTAGTACTAGCGGGAGAAACATTCAGTACTTC. Translated: CSASTSGRNIQYF.

V and J are TRBV6-4 and TRBJ2-7, with D possibly matching TRBD1 (6 bases). The CDR3 runs 14 residues. The germline gives CDR1 MRHNA, CDR2 SNTAGT. V dropped 4 bases and J dropped 2 bases, with 12 bases sitting between them. CDR3 sequence (DNA): TGTGCCAGCAGTGTACGGGCAGGGGCCTACGAGCAGTACTTC. This sequence encodes CASSVRAGAYEQYF.

This clone was counted once. Other DNA sequences within the sample encode an identical CDR3. The chain couples TRBV19 to TRBJ1-3, with D possibly TRBD1 on 6 matching bases. Deletions cut 3 bases from V and 1 base from J, with 7 bases between. Germline CDR1 reads LNHDA; CDR2 reads SQIVND (reference sequence). This CDR3 has 14 residues. Here the CDR3 reads CASSIRGSGNTIYF. The CDR3 coding sequence is TGTGCCAGTAGTATTAGGGGGTCTGGAAACACCATATATTTT.

This chain connects TRBV5-1 to TRBJ2-1; D perhaps matches TRBD2 (5 bases). CDR1 SGHRS and CDR2 YFSETQ come from the germline V gene. The CDR3 spans 15 residues. V dropped 0 bases and J dropped 4 bases, with 11 bases sitting between them. The CDR3 here is CASSLERTLYNEQFF. The CDR3 DNA is TGCGCCAGCAGCTTGGAACGGACTTTATACAATGAGCAGTTCTTC.

J is TRBJ2-2 and V is TRBV5-1; D possibly corresponds to TRBD1 (5 bases). Germline V lookup: CDR1 SGHRS, CDR2 YFSETQ. The CDR3 runs 14 residues. Trimming removed 4 bases at V and 4 bases at J, with 11 bases between. The CDR3 DNA is TGCGCCAGCAGCGCCCCGACAGCCACCGGGGAGCTGTTTTTT. Protein sequence: CASSAPTATGELFF.

The chain couples TRBV24-1 to TRBJ2-7, with D tentatively TRBD2 (6 bases). The germline V gene encodes CDR1 KGHDR and CDR2 SFDVKD. This CDR3 has 14 amino acids. V gave up 4 bases and J gave up 6 bases, with 15 bases separating them. CDR3 bases: TGTGCCACCAGTGACCCCGACTGGGGAGGCGAGCAGTACTTC. It specifies CATSDPDWGGEQYF.